The clone carrying this T cell receptor beta chain was found many times. The data were obtained in a study of low-dose radiotherapy and immunotherapy resistance in tumors. Study-level background: Per fraction, Cohort 2 was given 1 Gy every two weeks, accumulating a total of 13 Gy over 26 weeks. It was every two weeks, one day before radiation and immunotherapy, that intravenous cyclophosphamide 200 mg/m2 was given.

cDNA synthesis used a TRAV/TRBV-specific primer set for both chains. Over about 18 PCR cycles, TCRs were amplified from a constant-region primer and V-primer adapter. In TCRdb, the reads were re-called with MiXCR into one record per CDR3 protein. The top ten hold around 1% of the sample, which has 80,000 to 95,000 distinct CDR3 sequences, 9.4% seen once. Germline assignment: CDR1 LGHNA and CDR2 YSLEER. The CDR3 length is 16 residues. Trimming took off 0 bases at V and 0 bases at J, with 11 bases between the two ends. Time point in this sample: before trial treatment. It was nivolumab, ipilimumab, aspirin, low-dose cyclophosphamide and low-dose radiotherapy that donors received.

This chain links TRBV4-3 with TRBJ1-1; D gene uncertain. The sequence was obtained from a male donor with prostate cancer. The specimen comprised PBMCs, sampled before treatment. The CDR3 loop is CASSQDRTPMNTEAFF. The CDR3 DNA reads as TGCGCCAGCAGCCAAGATAGGACCCCCATGAACACTGAAGCTTTCTTT.